The 10 T cell receptor beta chains below come from one sample, sequenced in a study of blood T cell repertoires in COVID-19. Assay: immunoSEQ multiplex PCR; the TCRdb copy retains only in-frame clones and omits some. Altogether about 70,000 clones are present, around 86% being singletons, with the ten largest covering about a tenth. Sequencing was done on a sample of peripheral blood. The receptors come from a woman aged 18 to 35 with acute or convalescent COVID-19.

The chain carries TRBV11-2 and TRBJ1-1; D ambiguous. Trimming removed 0 bases from V and 7 bases from J, with 9 bases in between. The germline V gene encodes CDR1 SGHAT and CDR2 FQNNGV. This CDR3 region has 13 residues. CDR3 in amino acids: CASSLDTPYEAFF. The CDR3 DNA is TGTGCCAGCAGCTTAGACACTCCCTATGAAGCTTTCTTT.

V gene TRBV6-5 combines with J gene TRBJ1-4, with D tentatively TRBD1 (5 bases). Germline CDR1 MNHEY, CDR2 SVGAGI. V was cut by 6 bases and J by 5 bases, with 16 bases left in between. This CDR3 is built from 15 residues. The CDR3 DNA sequence: TGTGCCAGCAGCCCCGGCAGGGCTTACAATGAAAAACTGTTTTTT. Translation: CASSPGRAYNEKLFF.

CDR3 DNA sequence: TGTGCCAGCTCGAGGAACACTGAAGCTTTCTTT. It codes for CASSRNTEAFF. This chain uses TRBV18 with TRBJ1-1, with D unresolved. This CDR3 spans 11 amino acids. V lost 6 bases, J lost 1 base, and 3 bases lay in between. Looked up from germline, CDR1 is KGHSH and CDR2 is LQKENI.

The chain employs TRBV24-1 and TRBJ2-2, with 10 bases fitting TRBD1. This CDR3 contains 16 residues. V gave up 4 bases and J gave up 6 bases; unmatched junction bases: 7. Germline CDR1 KGHDR, CDR2 SFDVKD. The CDR3 coding sequence is TGTGCCACCAGTGAAGGGGACAGGGGTCGATCCGGGGAGCTGTTTTTT. Encoded protein: CATSEGDRGRSGELFF.

The CDR3, as DNA: TGTGCCAGCTCACCATCGGGACAGTCGGCCGGGGCCAACGTCCTGACTTTC. It is translated as CASSPSGQSAGANVLTF. The V and J genes are TRBV18 and TRBJ2-6; the match to TRBD1 covers 7 bases. With 2 bases clipped from V and 4 bases from J, the junction kept 8 bases outside the gene matches. This CDR3 comprises 17 residues. The germline V gene has CDR1 KGHSH and CDR2 LQKENI.

This chain connects TRBV11-2 to TRBJ2-7, with 9 bases aligning to TRBD1. This CDR3 is built from 15 residues. V gave up 5 bases and J gave up 3 bases; unmatched junction bases: 8. The germline CDR1 and CDR2 sequences are SGHAT and FQNNGV. CDR3 bases: TGTGCCAGCAGCACACGGGGACAGGGACGCTACGAGCAGTACTTC. It codes for CASSTRGQGRYEQYF.

The chain combines TRBV4-1 with TRBJ1-2; 12 bases are a match to TRBD1. The V segment lost 4 bases and the J segment 8 bases; nucleotides outside the gene matches: 5. This CDR3 spans 14 amino acids. Germline-derived CDR1 and CDR2 are MGHRA and YSYEKL. This chain's CDR3 is CASSPGQGALGYTF. CDR3 nucleotide sequence: TGCGCCAGCAGCCCGGGACAGGGGGCGCTAGGCTACACCTTC.

The chain employs TRBV6-1 and TRBJ1-6, with a possible D match to TRBD1 (5 bases). Germline V gene data show CDR1 as MNHNS and CDR2 as SASEGT. The CDR3 consists of 13 residues. The ends were cut back, 3 bases at V and 10 bases at J, with 10 bases in the middle. In DNA form, the CDR3 reads TGTGCCAGCAGTGATCAGGGTTGGTCACCCCTCCACTTT. Protein: CASSDQGWSPLHF.

The chain is built from TRBV5-4 and TRBJ1-1, with D possibly being TRBD1 (6 bases). The CDR3 sequence is 15 residues long. Germline CDR1 is SGHNT and CDR2 is YYREEE (reference sequence). V was clipped by 2 bases and J by 2 bases, with 13 bases between them. CDR3: CASSFFGTPNTEAFF. CDR3 DNA: TGTGCCAGCAGCTTCTTTGGGACACCTAACACTGAAGCTTTCTTT.

The CDR3 region is CASSLGHGRLEAFF. The CDR3 coding sequence is TGTGCCAGCAGCTTGGGACACGGGCGGTTGGAAGCTTTCTTT. V and J are TRBV11-2 and TRBJ1-1, with TRBD1 as a possible D gene (6 bases). Trimming removed 3 bases at V and 8 bases at J, with 16 bases between. This CDR3 spans 14 amino acids. The V gene's germline CDR1 is SGHAT and CDR2 FQNNGV. Complete variable domain (other parts from reference TRBV11-2 and TRBJ1-1): EAGVAQSPRYKIIEKRQSVAFWCNPISGHATLYWYQQILGQGPKLLIQFQNNGVVDDSQLPKDRFSAERLKGVDSTLKIQPAKLEDSAVYLCASSLGHGRLEAFFGQGTRLTVV.